This TCR beta chain was identified during a study of T cells after yellow fever vaccination (dated by TCRdb to the late 2010s). Background on the whole study: Libraries from fractions with low cell numbers were prepared with the SMART-Seq v4 Ultra Low Input RNA kit. To track T-cell clones before and after primary and booster YFV17D yellow fever vaccination, bulk TCR alpha and beta repertoires were sequenced longitudinally. Two healthy male donors, one aged 18 to 30 and one aged 30 to 39 years, were included in the cohort. Blood was drawn at multiple timepoints before and after primary and secondary immunization, with bulk PBMC replicates and cell subsets isolated.

TCR cDNA was synthesized by 5'RACE template switching, which introduced a universal primer site and unique molecular identifiers. Priming of cDNA synthesis was performed from both the TCR alpha and TCR beta constant segments. Libraries were amplified in two PCR steps, with sample barcodes and sequencing adapters added in the second step. Libraries were sequenced on Illumina HiSeq 2500 (2x100 bp) or NovaSeq (2x150 bp). Per the original workflow: MIGEC handled demultiplexing of reads and collapsing into UMI consensus sequences, while MiXCR performed V(D)J alignment. Vaccine-responding clonotypes were defined with edgeR using replicate PBMC samples, requiring FDR below 0.01 and a log2 fold change above 5 up to day 15. Each bulk clonotype was labeled CD4 or CD8 based on which sequenced repertoire, CD4 or CD8, contained the clonotype at higher abundance. Starting from the raw public reads, TCRdb applied fastp trimming at Q25, assembled clones with MiXCR and retained in-frame beta chains. Merged by CDR3 protein, the rows form single entries marked with the most common genes and DNA. V and J calls and clone size were set by TCRdb, not the authors. In all, the sample holds some 320,000 distinct CDR3 sequences, and 7.5% to 9% of those were seen once. The ten top clones hold about a sixth of the sample.

The CDR3 goes from the cysteine to the phenylalanine over 14 residues. Kept here is only the CDR3 DNA, which spans 42 bases and is read in frame from base 1. The germline ends are 9 bases apart after V is trimmed by 2 bases and J by 1 base. What the study reported, not specific to this receptor: After the booster, most of the clones that had expanded following primary vaccination were detected again (around 95% of CD4 and 80% to 90% of CD8), which suggests that memory was broadly maintained. The study included only two donors, which limits how far the findings can be generalized. Compared with the primary T-cell response, the secondary T-cell response was weaker but faster, peaking on day 5 rather than day 15. A small fraction of clonotypes showed up in both the CD4 and CD8 compartments, probably as a result of convergent recombination. Computational filtering was required because FACS-sorted repertoires could contain abundant contaminating clonotypes from the bulk population.

Notes on this clonotype: Its antigen has not been determined. No clone much larger than this one lies a single base away; base qualities are absent.

The label giving this sample's treatment or condition can be read as: live attenuated yellow fever vaccine strain. At every blood-draw timepoint, two biological replicates of bulk PBMCs were collected. A standard Ficoll-Paque protocol was used to isolate PBMCs from peripheral blood. RNA was extracted with TriZol from bulk PBMCs, CD4 and CD8 fractions, and dextramer-positive and dextramer-negative fractions. The V and J genes are TRBV12-3 or TRBV12-4 and TRBJ2-7; there is no confident call for the D gene. The sample in question was PBMCs, obtained on the day of the first yellow fever vaccination. The sequence came from a man between 18 and 35 years old who received the YFV17D yellow fever vaccine. This receptor has the CDR3 CASSLTLGSYEQYF. The nucleotides read TGTGCCAGCAGTTTAACTCTGGGTTCCTACGAGCAGTACTTC.